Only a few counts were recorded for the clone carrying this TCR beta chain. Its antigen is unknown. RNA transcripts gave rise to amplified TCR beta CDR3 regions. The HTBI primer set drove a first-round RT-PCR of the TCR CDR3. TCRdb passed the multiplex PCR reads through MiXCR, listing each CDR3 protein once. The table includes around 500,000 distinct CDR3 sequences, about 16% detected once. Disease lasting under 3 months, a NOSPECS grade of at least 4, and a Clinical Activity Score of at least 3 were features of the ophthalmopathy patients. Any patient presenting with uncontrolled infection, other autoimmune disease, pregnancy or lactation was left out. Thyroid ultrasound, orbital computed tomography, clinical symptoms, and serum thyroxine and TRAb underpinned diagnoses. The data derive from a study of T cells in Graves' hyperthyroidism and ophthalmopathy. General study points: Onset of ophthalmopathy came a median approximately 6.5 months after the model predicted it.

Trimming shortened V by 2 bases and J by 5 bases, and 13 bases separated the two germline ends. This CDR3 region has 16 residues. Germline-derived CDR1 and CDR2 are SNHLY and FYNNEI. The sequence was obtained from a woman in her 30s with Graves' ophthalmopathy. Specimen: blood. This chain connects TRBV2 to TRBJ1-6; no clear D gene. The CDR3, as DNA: TGTGCCAGCAGTGAATCACAGACATTAGATAATTCACCCCTCCACTTT. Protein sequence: CASSESQTLDNSPLHF. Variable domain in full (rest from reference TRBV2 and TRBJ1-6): EPEVTQTPSHQVTQMGQEVILRCVPISNHLYFYWYRQILGQKVEFLVSFYNNEISEKSEIFDDQFSVERPDGSNFTLKIRSTKLEDSAMYFCASSESQTLDNSPLHFGNGTRLTVT.